The rows below give T cell receptor beta chains drawn from one sample of a study of blood T cell repertoires in COVID-19. TCRdb's copy holds only in-frame clones and misses some; the assay was immunoSEQ multiplex PCR. The data contain 260,000 or so clones, more than 70% of them singletons. Sequencing was performed on peripheral blood. The receptors derive from a man older than 75 with acute or convalescent COVID-19. Each CDR3 is given with its conserved first and last residue. The size field is filled for only some rows; it gives once, few, many or a size class.

abundance: .; j_gene: TRBJ2-4; v_gene: TRBV28; CDR3aa: CASRRAGLKDIQYF
abundance: .; j_gene: TRBJ1-1; v_gene: TRBV19; CDR3aa: CASSIEGVGYTEAFF
abundance: .; j_gene: TRBJ2-3; v_gene: TRBV19; CDR3aa: CASRKGLDPTDTQYF
abundance: once; j_gene: TRBJ2-1; v_gene: TRBV19; CDR3aa: CASSPPDRSNEQFF
abundance: .; j_gene: TRBJ1-1; v_gene: TRBV9; CDR3aa: CASSADRVSNTEAFF
abundance: .; j_gene: TRBJ2-1; v_gene: TRBV7-2; CDR3aa: CASSSSGRASSEQFF
abundance: .; j_gene: TRBJ2-2; v_gene: TRBV19; CDR3aa: CASRLLAGGTGELFF
abundance: few; j_gene: TRBJ2-5; v_gene: TRBV7-2; CDR3aa: CASSLDVASRETQYF
abundance: .; j_gene: TRBJ2-2; v_gene: TRBV27; CDR3aa: CASSLDRDTGELFF
abundance: .; j_gene: TRBJ1-2; v_gene: TRBV7-2; CDR3aa: CASSTLGGPGYTF
abundance: .; j_gene: TRBJ1-3; v_gene: TRBV18; CDR3aa: CASSPNTGPGNTIYF
abundance: .; j_gene: TRBJ2-5; v_gene: TRBV9; CDR3aa: CASSVDGGAVETQYF
abundance: .; j_gene: TRBJ2-7; v_gene: TRBV4-2; CDR3aa: CASSQDPGTGFFEQYF
abundance: .; j_gene: TRBJ1-3; v_gene: TRBV15; CDR3aa: CATSRFAGTGASGNTIYF
abundance: .; j_gene: TRBJ2-5; v_gene: TRBV2; CDR3aa: CASSITQETQYF
abundance: .; j_gene: TRBJ2-3; v_gene: TRBV11-1; CDR3aa: CASSLAPPTGGTQYF
abundance: .; j_gene: TRBJ2-5; v_gene: TRBV30; CDR3aa: CAWTMFGTQYF
abundance: .; j_gene: TRBJ2-7; v_gene: TRBV11-2; CDR3aa: CASSPRTSGAYEQYF
abundance: .; j_gene: TRBJ2-6; v_gene: TRBV19; CDR3aa: CASSESYSGANVLTF
abundance: .; j_gene: TRBJ2-3; v_gene: TRBV3-1/TRBV3-2; CDR3aa: CASSSRQGSTDTQYF
abundance: .; j_gene: TRBJ2-7; v_gene: TRBV19; CDR3aa: CASTSGPGLYEQYF
abundance: .; j_gene: TRBJ2-1; v_gene: TRBV18; CDR3aa: CASSPGQFDEQFF
abundance: few; j_gene: TRBJ1-2; v_gene: TRBV19; CDR3aa: CASQTAANYGYTF
abundance: .; j_gene: TRBJ1-6; v_gene: TRBV9; CDR3aa: CASSAGQYSPLHF
abundance: few; j_gene: TRBJ1-1; v_gene: TRBV6-5; CDR3aa: CASTRGTEAFF
abundance: .; j_gene: TRBJ1-6; v_gene: TRBV2; CDR3aa: CASRTGTGDSPLHF
abundance: .; j_gene: TRBJ2-7; v_gene: TRBV30; CDR3aa: CAWRGQVEQYF
abundance: .; j_gene: TRBJ1-6; v_gene: TRBV6-4; CDR3aa: CASSDGLFRSPLHF
abundance: .; j_gene: TRBJ2-2; v_gene: TRBV29-1; CDR3aa: CSVVTSGTFGAGELFF
abundance: .; j_gene: TRBJ2-1; v_gene: TRBV7-2; CDR3aa: CASSLDFVGLDYNEQFF
abundance: .; j_gene: TRBJ2-7; v_gene: TRBV30; CDR3aa: CAWSVAALGLAGVEQYF
abundance: .; j_gene: TRBJ2-5; v_gene: TRBV2; CDR3aa: CASNAGALQETQYF
abundance: .; j_gene: TRBJ2-5; v_gene: TRBV19; CDR3aa: CASSIHRGETQYF
abundance: .; j_gene: TRBJ1-2; v_gene: TRBV6-1; CDR3aa: CASSERGLKGGYTF
abundance: .; j_gene: TRBJ2-3; v_gene: TRBV28; CDR3aa: CASSLSRRDWSSTDTQYF